A single T cell receptor (beta chain) is shown here with its context. This clonotype was seen many times. Its antigen is currently not known. Per-base qualities were not stored, and no clone one base away is much larger. This sample was taken from a study of CDR3 diversity in severe acne (dated by TCRdb to between 2018 and 2021). The germline V gene specifies SNHLY as CDR1 and FYNNEI as CDR2. From V the trimming removes 7 bases and from J it removes 9 bases, while the gene matches leave 19 bases of the junction unaccounted for. From the cysteine up to the phenylalanine, the CDR3 has a length of 18 residues. CDR3 DNA only is kept here, 54 bases in frame from base 1. The library was made by PCR. For sequencing, an Illumina HiSeq 2000 was employed. Clones were called with MiXCR by TCRdb after fastp trimmed the public reads at Q25, and only in-frame beta chains were retained. Each CDR3 protein gets just one entry, which takes the most common genes and DNA from the rows behind it. The sample profile shows tens of thousands of distinct CDR3 sequences; under 65% of them were found once. The biggest ten clones account for roughly an eighth of the sample.

The sequenced sample consisted of blood. The receptor's source is a male donor in good health, without acne. This receptor chain uses TRBV2 and TRBJ2-4; 12 central nucleotides agree with TRBD2. In nucleotide form, the sequence is TGTGCCAGCATCAGACTAGCGGGGGAAATATCGGGGTTAAGCATTCAGTACTTC. It specifies CASIRLAGEISGLSIQYF.